This is a list of T cell receptor beta chains from one sample in a study of cytomegalovirus exposure and HLA in healthy donors. Measured with immunoSEQ multiplex PCR; TCRdb has only the in-frame clones, and not every one. The sample contains some 150,000 clones, roughly four fifths of which appear only once. The sample was PBMCs. These receptors were taken from a woman between 50 and 59 years old in good health and CMV-seronegative. The CDR3 runs from the conserved cysteine through the conserved F or W. The D gene is left open where the match is weak.

v_gene	j_gene	d_gene	CDR3aa
TRBV4-1	TRBJ1-6	.	CASSHSTLRPLHF
TRBV6-1	TRBJ2-1	.	CASGLTSYNEQFF
TRBV2	TRBJ1-1	.	CASSDHRQVTEAFF
TRBV6-5	TRBJ2-1	TRBD1	CASSQSGGEYNEQFF
TRBV6-1	TRBJ2-3	TRBD2	CASSEVLAGGDTQYF
TRBV13	TRBJ2-5	.	CASSNRPQRGETQYF
TRBV10-2	TRBJ2-1	.	CASISTGEQFF
TRBV5-1	TRBJ2-7	TRBD1	CASSTGQGTEQYF
TRBV4-2	TRBJ2-2	TRBD1	CASSQDQGAVTGELFF
TRBV7-2	TRBJ2-3	.	CASSLVSNGDTQYF
TRBV4-1	TRBJ1-6	.	CASSQETIWSPLHF
TRBV10-3	TRBJ1-4	TRBD1	CAISDSLGTGSEKLFF
TRBV7-6	TRBJ1-1	.	CASSSLGGGEAFF
TRBV28	TRBJ2-1	TRBD2	CASSFQRGGLGFF
TRBV9	TRBJ2-5	TRBD2	CASSVGAGGVQETQYF
TRBV6-5	TRBJ2-5	.	CASSSWTDQETQYF
TRBV6-1	TRBJ2-3	TRBD2	CASSEGLAGGTDTQYF
TRBV7-2	TRBJ2-1	TRBD1	CASSFDRGSYNEQFF
TRBV7-6	TRBJ1-2	.	CASSLDPGTYGYTF
TRBV7-8	TRBJ1-5	.	CASSLAGVRGSNQPQHF
TRBV4-3	TRBJ2-1	.	CASSQATLNNEQFF
TRBV18	TRBJ2-1	TRBD2	CASSPERRGVYNEQFF
TRBV4-2	TRBJ2-7	.	CASSAGFYEQYF
TRBV19	TRBJ2-1	TRBD1	CASNSWDRGLGEQFF
TRBV6-5	TRBJ2-1	TRBD1	CASSYRDREYNEQFF
TRBV2	TRBJ1-4	.	CASSERDFLNGEKLFF
TRBV25-1	TRBJ1-1	TRBD1	CASSEYGDRGTEAFF
TRBV6-6	TRBJ1-4	.	CASSHGNYNEKLFF
TRBV6-1	TRBJ2-3	TRBD2	CASSDTLAGGPTDTQYF
TRBV19	TRBJ1-1	.	CASRIGTGSREAFF
TRBV25-1	TRBJ2-7	TRBD2	CASDSGGRSPYEQYF
TRBV7-9	TRBJ1-2	.	CASSSWSDGLFYGYTF
TRBV7-2	TRBJ1-5	TRBD1	CASSKDRGGNQPQHF
TRBV9	TRBJ2-1	TRBD1	CASSVWGQGSNEQFF
TRBV30	TRBJ1-4	.	CACIRSATNEKLFF
TRBV5-1	TRBJ2-3	.	CASSLGRGSNTDTQYF
TRBV10-3	TRBJ2-2	TRBD1	CAISGRTGGSGELFF
TRBV2	TRBJ1-5	TRBD1	CASSTDRGLDQPQHF
TRBV7-6	TRBJ2-7	.	CASSPMTGVTYEQYF
TRBV4-1	TRBJ2-4	.	CASSQDQETIQYF
TRBV19	TRBJ1-4	.	CASSIGGVNEKLFF
TRBV7-6	TRBJ2-2	TRBD2	CASSLSGGLNTGELFF
TRBV15	TRBJ2-3	.	CATSMGLPTSTDTQYF
TRBV6-5	TRBJ2-5	.	CASSYSAVQETQYF
TRBV21-1	TRBJ1-1	.	CASSKISRGRGMNTEAFF